This TCR beta chain was recorded in a study of T cells after yellow fever vaccination. Overall study findings and caveats: Clonotypes shared by both compartments, CD4 and CD8, made up a small share.

This clonotype came up a few times. Antigen: not known. J gave up 7 bases and V 5 bases, and 10 bases lay outside the gene matches. Germline V CDR1 and CDR2: SEHNR, FQNEAQ (reference sequence). The CDR3 is made up of 15 amino acids. Template-switching 5'RACE yielded the TCR cDNA; a universal primer site and UMIs were added in the process. TCRdb analysed the 5' RACE reads with MiXCR anew, one entry per CDR3 protein. Counted here are 300,000 to 350,000 distinct CDR3 sequences, about 4.5% occurring once; the ten biggest clones make up roughly 21%. The chain carries TRBV7-9 and TRBJ2-5, with 10 nucleotides matching TRBD1. The sequences come from PBMCs, collected 15 days after the yellow fever booster vaccination. The source of this sequence is a man aged 18 to 29 who received the YFV17D yellow fever vaccine. As DNA, the CDR3 is TGTGCCAGCAGCCAGAACCGGGACAGGGGAGTGACCCAGTACTTC. It translates to CASSQNRDRGVTQYF.